These 21 T cell receptor beta chains were sequenced from one sample in a study of T cell changes during pregnancy in multiple sclerosis. Here immunoSEQ multiplex PCR was the method, and the copy in TCRdb shows in-frame clones only, minus some. The data contain approximately 70,000 clones, roughly 92% of them singletons. This specimen consisted of peripheral blood, obtained in the second trimester of pregnancy. All receptors derive from a female donor with multiple sclerosis, enrolled in a pregnancy study.

The CDR3 region has the DNA TGTGCCAGCAGTTTTGGGAGTGGGACTGAAGCTTTCTTT. Protein sequence: CASSFGSGTEAFF. The rearrangement uses TRBV13 and TRBJ1-1; D unresolved. There are 13 residues in the CDR3. Looked up from germline, CDR1 is PRHDT and CDR2 is FYEKMQ (reference sequence). Trimming removed 6 bases from V and 5 bases from J, with 13 bases in between.

CDR3 bases: TGTGCCAGCAGCATCCAGGGTACCCAATGGAACATTCAGTACTTC. Translating it yields CASSIQGTQWNIQYF. This chain connects TRBV7-9 to TRBJ2-4, with D maybe TRBD1 (5 bases). In germline, CDR1 is SEHNR, CDR2 FQNEAQ (reference sequence). Trimming left V 5 bases short and J 7 bases short, with 18 bases between. This CDR3 has 15 residues.

The chain combines TRBV5-5 with TRBJ2-5; tentative D call: TRBD2 (5 bases). The V gene's germline CDR1 is SGHKS and CDR2 YYEKEE (reference sequence). Trimming took off 0 bases at V and 1 base at J, with 19 bases between the two ends. The CDR3 contains 18 residues. The CDR3 region has the DNA TGTGCCAGCAGCTTGGCCCAAGTGGTCCCGGCGGGCCAAGAGACCCAGTACTTC. Its protein is CASSLAQVVPAGQETQYF.

The chain employs TRBV6-5 and TRBJ2-7; 7 bases agree with TRBD1. J lost 2 bases, V lost 6 bases, and 7 bases had no gene match. Germline V gene lookup returns CDR1 MNHEY and CDR2 SVGAGI. The CDR3 consists of 14 residues. The CDR3 DNA reads as TGTGCCAGCAGACAGGGGAACGGCCCCTACGAGCAGTACTTC. This codes for CASRQGNGPYEQYF.

There are a few counts of this clone. The chain links TRBV7-8 to TRBJ1-5; D might be TRBD1 (5 bases). V was trimmed by 3 bases and J by 5 bases, leaving 11 bases between them. Germline V gene lookup returns CDR1 SGHVS and CDR2 FQNEAQ. The CDR3 has 14 residues. The CDR3 region is CASSFREGDQPQHF. The CDR3 nucleotides are TGTGCCAGCAGCTTCAGGGAGGGCGATCAGCCCCAGCATTTT.

The chain combines TRBV6-1 with TRBJ1-4, with D unclear. The CDR3 totals 12 residues. V was clipped by 8 bases and J by 0 bases, with 4 bases between them. Germline loops: CDR1 MNHNS, CDR2 SASEGT. CDR3 amino acids: CASLATNEKLFF. The CDR3 bases are TGTGCCAGCCTTGCAACTAATGAAAAACTGTTTTTT.

The genes are TRBV7-9 and TRBJ1-5; tentatively, D is TRBD1 (5 bases). Germline loops: CDR1 SEHNR, CDR2 FQNEAQ (reference sequence). The V end was cut by 3 bases, the J end by 2 bases, with 11 bases between. The CDR3 is 15 amino acids. The DNA for the CDR3 is TGTGCCAGCAGCTTTCTAGGGGATGGCAATCAGCCCCAGCATTTT. Its protein product is CASSFLGDGNQPQHF.

J is TRBJ2-7 and V is TRBV6-5; 11 bases map to TRBD2. From germline, CDR1 is MNHEY and CDR2 SVGAGI. V dropped 6 bases and J dropped 5; count of bases not matched to a gene: 3. This CDR3 contains 13 residues. The CDR3 bases are TGTGCCAGCAGGACTAGCGGGGCAAACGAGCAGTACTTC. Translated: CASRTSGANEQYF.

This clone was counted between two and nine times. This rearrangement joins TRBV7-2 to TRBJ1-4, with TRBD1 matching over 10 bases. Germline V lookup: CDR1 SGHTA, CDR2 FQGNSA. This CDR3 has 16 residues. The ends lost 5 bases at V and 3 bases at J; junction bases unmatched: 6. The CDR3 DNA reads TGTGCCAGCAGCACGGGACAGGGGATGGCTAATGAAAAACTGTTTTTT. Protein: CASSTGQGMANEKLFF.

V gene TRBV15 combines with J gene TRBJ2-4, with 11 bases fitting TRBD1. This CDR3 comprises 17 residues. CDR1 is LNHNV and CDR2 is YYDKDF in the germline V gene (reference sequence). Trimming cost V 2 bases and J 6 bases; bases outside gene matches: 9. The DNA of the CDR3 is TGTGCCACCAGCAGACCGCCCGGGACAGGGGGTGTAAACATTCAGTACTTC. As protein: CATSRPPGTGGVNIQYF.

The chain joins TRBV10-3 to TRBJ1-1; 11 nucleotides agree with TRBD1. Germline V gene data show CDR1 as ENHRY and CDR2 as SYGVKD. The V gene end was trimmed by 3 bases and the J gene end by 5 bases; junction bases not matched to a gene: 11. This CDR3 is 17 amino acids long. CDR3 DNA sequence: TGTGCCATCAGTGAAAGGACAGGGGGCGGTTTAAAGACTGAAGCTTTCTTT. Translation: CAISERTGGGLKTEAFF.

The chain employs TRBV28 and TRBJ1-5; D may be TRBD1 (5 bases). Germline V gives CDR1 MDHEN, CDR2 SYDVKM. This CDR3 region has 15 residues. The V gene lost 7 bases and the J gene lost 0 bases, with 13 bases spanning the gap. The chain's CDR3 is CASTIGGNSNQPQHF. The CDR3 DNA sequence: TGTGCCAGCACCATTGGGGGGAATAGCAATCAGCCCCAGCATTTT.

CDR3 amino acids: CASSLVPSGTNTGELFF. The DNA for the CDR3 is TGCGCCAGCAGCTTGGTACCTAGCGGGACGAACACCGGGGAGCTGTTTTTT. This chain uses TRBV5-1 with TRBJ2-2, with 9 bases fitting TRBD2. The trim removed 0 bases at V and 0 bases at J, leaving 3 bases unmatched. This CDR3 spans 17 amino acids. Germline V gene data show CDR1 as SGHRS and CDR2 as YFSETQ.

V usage is TRBV6-5 and J usage is TRBJ1-5; 7 bases align to TRBD1. The germline CDR1 and CDR2 sequences are MNHEY and SVGAGI. With 5 bases clipped from V and 15 bases from J, the junction kept 13 bases outside the gene matches. The CDR3 covers 13 residues. The CDR3 loop reads CASSTSDWGQRHF. CDR3 sequence (DNA): TGTGCCAGCAGTACGTCAGATTGGGGACAGAGGCATTTT.

The chain couples TRBV27 to TRBJ2-1; weak D call: TRBD2 (5 bases). This CDR3 contains 11 residues. Per the germline V gene, CDR1 is MNHEY and CDR2 is SMNVEV (reference sequence). The V end was cut by 5 bases, the J end by 9 bases, with 8 bases between. The CDR3 sequence is CASSLAGEQFF. CDR3 DNA sequence: TGTGCCAGCAGTCTGGCGGGTGAGCAGTTCTTC.

This chain connects TRBV29-1 to TRBJ2-7; TRBD2 agrees at 9 bases. Germline CDR1 SQVTM, CDR2 ANQGSEA. The CDR3 has 11 amino acids. After removal of 7 bases from V and 5 bases from J, the junction contained 3 bases not matched to a gene. The CDR3 nucleotides are TGCAGCGCGACTAGCGGCCACGAGCAGTACTTC. Protein sequence: CSATSGHEQYF.

This sequence joins TRBV7-8 and TRBJ2-4; possible D gene TRBD2, 6 bases. V lost 1 base, J lost 14 bases, and 12 bases lay in between. CDR1 is SGHVS and CDR2 is FQNEAQ in the germline V gene. This CDR3 spans 12 amino acids. The CDR3 coding sequence is TGTGCCAGCAGCTTAGACGGGGGACGGGAGTACTTC. Encoded protein: CASSLDGGREYF.

The chain combines TRBV2 with TRBJ1-2; D gene unclear. This CDR3 has 12 residues. Trimming stripped 3 bases from V and 6 bases from J, with 8 bases between. CDR1 is SNHLY and CDR2 is FYNNEI in the germline V gene. CDR3 residues: CASSESGNGYTF. The CDR3 bases are TGTGCCAGCAGTGAGTCCGGGAATGGCTACACCTTC.

This clone was detected only once. The gene calls are TRBV6-1 and TRBJ2-7; tentative D call: TRBD1 (6 bases). CDR1 is MNHNS and CDR2 is SASEGT in the germline V gene. V was clipped by 0 bases and J by 3 bases, with 12 bases between them. This CDR3 region has 15 residues. CDR3 DNA: TGTGCCAGCAGTGAAGCGGACAGCCTCCTCTACGAGCAGTACTTC. As protein: CASSEADSLLYEQYF.

This clone has just one count. The rearrangement uses TRBV5-1 and TRBJ2-1; TRBD2 might be the D (5 bases). Germline values: CDR1 SGHRS, CDR2 YFSETQ. Trimming took 0 bases from V and 9 from J, leaving 16 bases between them. The CDR3 length is 15 residues. In nucleotides, the CDR3 is TGCGCCAGCAGCTTGGTAGGGAGAGGTGAGGGTGAGCAGTTCTTC. It yields the protein CASSLVGRGEGEQFF.

The chain carries TRBV4-2 and TRBJ2-2, with TRBD2 matching over 11 bases. CDR1 and CDR2 (germline): LGHNA, YNFKEQ. The CDR3 is 19 residues long. The V segment lost 3 bases and the J segment 2 bases; nucleotides outside the gene matches: 11. The CDR3 nucleotides are TGTGCCAGCAGCCAGAGGGGCGGCGGACTAGCGGGTAACACCGGGGAGCTGTTTTTT. It specifies CASSQRGGGLAGNTGELFF.